A selection of T cell receptor beta chains follows, all from one sample in a study of a mutant IDH1 vaccine in newly diagnosed glioma. No antigen is known for these receptors. Generated by immunoSEQ multiplex PCR, the TCRdb table keeps only in-frame clones and is missing some. The sample records around 49,000 clones, around 80% being singletons. The specimen was PBMCs, collected from a glioma patient whose treatment included an IDH1 peptide vaccine. These receptors came from a middle-aged man with glioma. The conserved cysteine and the conserved F or W are not part of the CDR3 here.

v_gene: TRBV7-9
j_gene: TRBJ1-2
len: 11
CDR3aa: ASSSTENYGYT

v_gene: TRBV19
j_gene: TRBJ2-7
len: 12
CDR3aa: ASRKFWSSYEQY

v_gene: TRBV10-3
j_gene: TRBJ1-4
len: 12
CDR3aa: AISADGSDEKLF

v_gene: TRBV4-1
j_gene: TRBJ2-1
len: 13
CDR3aa: ASSQNRGSYNEQF

v_gene: TRBV11-3
j_gene: TRBJ1-1
len: 12
CDR3aa: ASSQTGTNTEAF

v_gene: TRBV4-1
j_gene: TRBJ2-6
len: 13
CDR3aa: ASSQGPSGANVLT

v_gene: TRBV4-3
j_gene: TRBJ2-7
len: 12
CDR3aa: ASSQDRSGSRLY

v_gene: TRBV4-2
j_gene: TRBJ2-1
len: 10
CDR3aa: ASSQSYNEQF

v_gene: TRBV6-5
j_gene: TRBJ1-1
len: 11
CDR3aa: ASSLGRYTEAF

v_gene: TRBV7-9
j_gene: TRBJ1-2
len: 11
CDR3aa: ASSPQLNYGYT

v_gene: TRBV5-4
j_gene: TRBJ2-5
len: 12
CDR3aa: ASSFKGQRETQY

v_gene: TRBV9
j_gene: TRBJ1-2
len: 12
CDR3aa: ASSPGQAVYGYT

v_gene: TRBV25-1
j_gene: TRBJ1-1
len: 14
CDR3aa: ASSRGHGTGDTEAF

v_gene: TRBV29-1
j_gene: TRBJ2-1
len: 10
CDR3aa: SVVGGLDEQF

v_gene: TRBV6-5
j_gene: TRBJ2-3
len: 13
CDR3aa: ASRPQLTSTDTQY

v_gene: TRBV6-5
j_gene: TRBJ2-1
len: 6
CDR3aa: PRLEQF

v_gene: TRBV6-5
j_gene: TRBJ2-2
len: 13
CDR3aa: ASSSDRGGGRELF

v_gene: TRBV7-8
j_gene: TRBJ1-3
len: 13
CDR3aa: ASSLATDSGNTIY

v_gene: TRBV5-4
j_gene: TRBJ2-1
len: 13
CDR3aa: ASSDPPAGSNEQF

v_gene: TRBV29-1
j_gene: TRBJ1-4
len: 12
CDR3aa: SGADGTTNEKLF

v_gene: TRBV19
j_gene: TRBJ1-3
len: 10
CDR3aa: ASRRGGHTIY

v_gene: TRBV19
j_gene: TRBJ2-5
len: 11
CDR3aa: ASSTGSQETQY

v_gene: TRBV29-1
j_gene: TRBJ1-2
len: 12
CDR3aa: SVDPRGLNYGYT

v_gene: TRBV27
j_gene: TRBJ1-2
len: 11
CDR3aa: ASSSGSNYGYT

v_gene: TRBV9
j_gene: TRBJ1-5
len: 13
CDR3aa: ASSVGPGIGQPQH

v_gene: TRBV15
j_gene: TRBJ1-1
len: 10
CDR3aa: ATTLGDTEAF